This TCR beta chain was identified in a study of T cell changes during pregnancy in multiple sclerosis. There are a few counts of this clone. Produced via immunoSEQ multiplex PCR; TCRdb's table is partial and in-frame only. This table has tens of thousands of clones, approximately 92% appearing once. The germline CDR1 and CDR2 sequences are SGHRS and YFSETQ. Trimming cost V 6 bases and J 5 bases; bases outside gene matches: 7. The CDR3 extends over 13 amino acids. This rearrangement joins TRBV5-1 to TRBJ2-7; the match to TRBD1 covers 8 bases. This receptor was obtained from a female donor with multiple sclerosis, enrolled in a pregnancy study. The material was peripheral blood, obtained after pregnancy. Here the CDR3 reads CASMDQTGDEQYF. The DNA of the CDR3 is TGCGCCAGCATGGACCAGACAGGGGACGAGCAGTACTTC.